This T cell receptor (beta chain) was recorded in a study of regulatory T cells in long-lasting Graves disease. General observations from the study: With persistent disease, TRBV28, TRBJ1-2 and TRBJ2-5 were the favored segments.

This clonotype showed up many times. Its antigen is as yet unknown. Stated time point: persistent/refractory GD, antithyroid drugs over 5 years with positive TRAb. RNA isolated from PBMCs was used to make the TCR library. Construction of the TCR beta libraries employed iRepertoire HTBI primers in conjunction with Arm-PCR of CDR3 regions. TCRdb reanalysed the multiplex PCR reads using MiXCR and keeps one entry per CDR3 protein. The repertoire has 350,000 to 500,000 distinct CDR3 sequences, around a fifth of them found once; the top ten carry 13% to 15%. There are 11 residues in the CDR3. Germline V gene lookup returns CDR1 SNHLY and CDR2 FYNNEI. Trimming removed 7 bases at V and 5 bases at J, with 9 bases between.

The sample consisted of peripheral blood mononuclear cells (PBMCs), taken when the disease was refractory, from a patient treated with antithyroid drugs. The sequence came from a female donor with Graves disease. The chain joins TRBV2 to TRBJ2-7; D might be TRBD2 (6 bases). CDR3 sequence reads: CASNGGNEQYF. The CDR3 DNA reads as TGTGCCAGCAATGGGGGGAACGAGCAGTACTTC.